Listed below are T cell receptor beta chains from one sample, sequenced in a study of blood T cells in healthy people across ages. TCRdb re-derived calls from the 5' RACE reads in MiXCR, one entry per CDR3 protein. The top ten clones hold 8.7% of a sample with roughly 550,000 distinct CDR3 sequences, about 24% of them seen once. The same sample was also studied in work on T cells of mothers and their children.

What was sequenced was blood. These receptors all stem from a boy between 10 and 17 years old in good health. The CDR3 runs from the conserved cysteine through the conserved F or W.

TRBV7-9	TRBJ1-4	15	CASSSVTRAGEKLFF
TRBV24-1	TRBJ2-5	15	CATSETGTGQETQYF
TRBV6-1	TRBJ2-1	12	CASSENLDEQFF
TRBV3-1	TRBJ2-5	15	CASSQGGGPQETQYF
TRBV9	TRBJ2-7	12	CASSPNQGSQYF
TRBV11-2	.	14	CASWSGLYYNEQFF
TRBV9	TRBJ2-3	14	CASSVAIPTDTQYF
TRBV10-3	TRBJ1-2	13	CAISTGREGGYTF
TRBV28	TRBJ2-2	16	CASSPRVAPNTGELFF
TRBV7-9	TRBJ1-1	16	CASSTLTGKGDTEAFF
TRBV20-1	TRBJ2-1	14	CSASPGRSYNEQFF
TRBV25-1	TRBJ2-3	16	CASSESLGTGRDTQYF
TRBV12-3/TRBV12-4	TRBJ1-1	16	CASSLHRGRMNTEAFF
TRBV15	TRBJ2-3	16	CATSRDGLATTDTQYF
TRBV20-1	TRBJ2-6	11	CSPWRANVLTF
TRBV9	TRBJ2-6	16	CASSLRDRTGANVLTF
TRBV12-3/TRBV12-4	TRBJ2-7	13	CASSYGQGGEQYF
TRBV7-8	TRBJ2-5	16	CASRPKMSGGTEAQYF
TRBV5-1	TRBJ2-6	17	CASSAEGTNSGANVLTF
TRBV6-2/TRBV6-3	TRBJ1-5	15	CASSPQGAWNQPQHF
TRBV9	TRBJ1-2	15	CASSVAHTGGYGYTF
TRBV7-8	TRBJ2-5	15	CASSLPATAQETQYF
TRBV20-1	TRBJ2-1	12	CSARFDRGEQFF
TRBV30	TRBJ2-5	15	CAWSVPAGGPKTQYF
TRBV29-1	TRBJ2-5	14	CSVTSTGYQETQYF
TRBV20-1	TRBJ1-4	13	CSARQSTNEKLFF
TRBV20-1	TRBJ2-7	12	CSARGTGGEQYF
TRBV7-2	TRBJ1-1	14	CTSSSQGMDTEAFF
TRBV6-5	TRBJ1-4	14	CASRPGQHPGKLFF
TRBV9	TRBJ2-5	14	CASNKFEGQETQYF
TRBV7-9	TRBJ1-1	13	CASSPWILLEAFF
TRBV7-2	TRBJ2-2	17	CASSLDLFKANTGELFF
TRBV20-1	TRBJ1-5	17	CSARDLRFINSNQPQHF
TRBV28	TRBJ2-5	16	CATTLPKGGSLATQYF
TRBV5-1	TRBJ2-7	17	CASSLALAGGTPYEQYF
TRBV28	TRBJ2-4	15	CASSQYGPVRNIQYF
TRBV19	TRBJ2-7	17	CASAPGLAGLGTYEQYF
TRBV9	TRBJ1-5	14	CASSPTGGNQPQHF
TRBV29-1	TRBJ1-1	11	CSVRQGAEAFF
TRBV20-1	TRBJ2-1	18	CSARDRGLAGVFGNEQFF
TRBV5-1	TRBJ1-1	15	CASSQKTGSGTEAFF
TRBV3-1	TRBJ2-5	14	CASSQGSSGGTQYF